The 32 T cell receptor beta chains below were found in one sample sequenced in a study of neurological immune-mediated disorders. Each CDR3 protein is one row after TCRdb ran MiXCR on the 5' RACE reads. Here the sample spans 40,000 to 55,000 distinct CDR3 sequences, 10% being singletons. The sample consisted of PBMCs. The receptors derive from a woman aged 40 to 55 with HTLV-1-associated myelopathy (HAM/TSP).

This clonotype was detected ten times or more. The rearrangement uses TRBV7-9 and TRBJ1-2, with D possibly being TRBD1 (5 bases). CDR1 is SEHNR, CDR2 FQNEAQ, per germline (reference sequence). CDR3 length: 14 residues. Trimming pared 5 bases from V and 0 bases from J, leaving 10 bases between. CDR3: CASSRQGTNYGYTF. As DNA, the CDR3 is TGTGCCAGCAGCCGGCAGGGCACTAACTATGGCTACACCTTC.

The genes are TRBV27 and TRBJ2-1; D might be TRBD1 (6 bases). The DNA end is a closer match to TRBJ2-7, so the J assignment may be wrong. There are 14 residues in the CDR3. Germline CDR1 and CDR2: MNHEY and SMNVEV (reference sequence). CDR3 coding DNA: TGTGCCAGCAGTTTCCATACAGGGTCGTATGAGCAGTACTTC. Translated, it gives CASSFHTGSYEQYF.

This clonotype was found many times. The V gene is TRBV29-1, the J gene TRBJ2-7; 8 bases are shared with TRBD1. The CDR3 length is 14 residues. The junction had 7 bases not matched to a gene; V was cut back by 4 bases and J by 2 bases. Germline loops: CDR1 SQVTM, CDR2 ANQGSEA. CDR3 region: CSVVGQGVTYEQYF. CDR3 nucleotides: TGCAGCGTTGTAGGACAGGGCGTTACCTACGAGCAGTACTTC.

This clonotype was seen many times. The chain uses TRBV4-1 and TRBJ2-2; D is possibly TRBD1 (6 bases). This CDR3 has 17 residues. CDR1 and CDR2 (germline): MGHRA, YSYEKL. Trimming took 3 bases from V and 1 from J, leaving 15 bases between them. The CDR3 nucleotides read TGCGCCAGCAGCCAGGCGGTCCTACAGGGGAACACCGGGGAGCTGTTTTTT. It is translated as CASSQAVLQGNTGELFF.

This clonotype has at least ten counts. V is TRBV27 and J is TRBJ2-7; 8 nucleotides line up with TRBD1. Trimming removed 5 bases from V and 2 bases from J; junction bases left unmatched: 8. The CDR3 has 15 amino acids. Germline CDR1 MNHEY, CDR2 SMNVEV (reference sequence). The CDR3 coding sequence is TGTGCCAGCAGTCAAGGACAGGGAAGCGCCTACGAGCAGTACTTC. Translated: CASSQGQGSAYEQYF.

This clonotype has ten or more counts. The CDR3 DNA follows: TGCAGTGCTAGAGATCGCCGCCAGGCCACTGAAGCTTTCTTT. It specifies CSARDRRQATEAFF. The chain combines TRBV20-1 with TRBJ1-1; D gene uncertain. Germline V CDR1 and CDR2: DFQATT, SNEGSKA (reference sequence). Trimming stripped 0 bases from V and 4 bases from J, with 12 bases between. CDR3 size: 14 residues.

This clonotype came up many times. CDR3 amino acids: CASSYRALLGNEQFF. In nucleotides, the CDR3 is TGTGCCAGCAGCTACAGGGCACTTCTGGGCAATGAGCAGTTCTTC. V and J are TRBV6-2 or TRBV6-3 and TRBJ2-1; D perhaps matches TRBD1 (6 bases). This CDR3 is 15 amino acids long. The germline V gene encodes CDR1 MNHEY and CDR2 SVGEGT. V was shortened by 6 bases and J by 6 bases, with 18 bases between the two germline ends.

This clonotype was counted at least ten times. This chain links TRBV10-3 with TRBJ1-2; 10 bases map to TRBD1. The CDR3 consists of 13 residues. Germline V gene data show CDR1 as ENHRY and CDR2 as SYGVKD. The V segment lost 10 bases and the J segment 5 bases; nucleotides outside the gene matches: 7. CDR3 loop: CATRQGAGYGYTF. CDR3 bases: TGTGCCACCCGACAGGGGGCTGGGTATGGCTACACCTTC.

This clonotype was seen at least ten times. The genes are TRBV6-2 or TRBV6-3 and TRBJ2-3; 10 nucleotides match TRBD2. The germline V gene encodes CDR1 MNHEY and CDR2 SVGEGT. Trimming took 2 bases from V and 2 from J; bases not matched to a gene: 4. The length of the CDR3 is 16 residues. This CDR3 is CASSYTGTSVTDTQYF. The CDR3 DNA sequence: TGTGCCAGCAGTTACACCGGGACTAGCGTCACAGATACGCAGTATTTT.

This clonotype was seen many times. The V gene is TRBV20-1, the J gene TRBJ2-3, with 11 bases lining up with TRBD1. The CDR3 runs 16 residues. The germline V gene has CDR1 DFQATT and CDR2 SNEGSKA (reference sequence). Losses at the gene ends were 4 bases for V and 3 bases for J; bases not matched to a gene: 9. The CDR3, as DNA: TGCAGTGCTACCCAGGACAGGGGGCTGGAGACAGATACGCAGTATTTT. This encodes CSATQDRGLETDTQYF.

At least ten counts were recorded for this clonotype. The CDR3 DNA is TGCAGCGTTGAAGCGTACCAAGAGACCCAGTACTTC. Encoded protein: CSVEAYQETQYF. This chain links TRBV29-1 with TRBJ2-5; D is uncertain. Trimming removed 1 base from V and 0 bases from J, with 3 bases in between. The CDR3 has 12 amino acids. The germline gives CDR1 SQVTM, CDR2 ANQGSEA. The full variable domain, in which reference TRBV29-1 and TRBJ2-5 provide the parts outside the CDR3, is SAVISQKPSRDICQRGTSLTIQCQVDSQVTMMFWYRQQPGQSLTLIATANQGSEATYESGFVIDKFPISRPNLTFSTLTVSNMSPEDSSIYLCSVEAYQETQYFGPGTRLLVL.

The sample holds many counts of this clonotype. The rearrangement uses TRBV25-1 and TRBJ2-7; 9 bases match TRBD1. This CDR3 contains 13 residues. Looked up from germline, CDR1 is MGHDK and CDR2 is SYGVNS. V lost 6 bases and J lost 1; bases outside the gene matches: 1. The CDR3 here is CASSGTGSYEQYF. The CDR3 bases are TGTGCCAGCAGCGGGACAGGGTCCTACGAGCAGTACTTC.

This clonotype was seen repeatedly, ten times or more. The chain uses TRBV27 and TRBJ2-7; weak D call: TRBD1 (6 bases). Germline CDR1 is MNHEY and CDR2 is SMNVEV (reference sequence). CDR3 size: 14 residues. Trimming stripped 4 bases from V and 1 base from J, with 11 bases between. The CDR3, as DNA: TGTGCCAGCAGTTCCCAGGGGCGGTCCTACGAGCAGTACTTC. Translated: CASSSQGRSYEQYF.

This clonotype was found a few times. This chain connects TRBV9 to TRBJ2-3; D is ambiguous. Germline lookup yields CDR1 SGDLS and CDR2 YYNGEE. Trimming pared 7 bases from V and 6 bases from J, leaving 18 bases between. The CDR3 contains 14 residues. The CDR3 bases are TGTGCCAGCGGCCCCTCCTTACTTCAGGATACGCAGTATTTT. It translates to CASGPSLLQDTQYF. The complete variable domain, with remaining parts taken from reference TRBV9 and TRBJ2-3, reads DSGVTQTPKHLITATGQRVTLRCSPRSGDLSVYWYQQSLDQGLQFLIQYYNGEERAKGNILERFSAQQFPDLHSELNLSSLELGDSALYFCASGPSLLQDTQYFGPGTRLTVL.

This clonotype has ten or more counts. The rearrangement joins TRBV5-1 to TRBJ2-3; 13 bases map to TRBD2. This CDR3 is built from 17 residues. Germline trimming cut 4 bases from V and 3 bases from J; bases unmatched to any gene: 8. CDR1 and CDR2 (germline): SGHRS, YFSETQ. CDR3 region: CASSQKLAGGPTDTQYF. CDR3 coding DNA: TGCGCCAGCAGCCAAAAACTAGCGGGGGGGCCGACAGATACGCAGTATTTT. Full variable domain (rest looked up from reference TRBV5-1 and TRBJ2-3): KAGVTQTPRYLIKTRGQQVTLSCSPISGHRSVSWYQQTPGQGLQFLFEYFSETQRNKGNFPGRFSGRQFSNSRSEMNVSTLELGDSALYLCASSQKLAGGPTDTQYFGPGTRLTVL.

In its sample, this clonotype was seen many times. The genes are TRBV7-8 and TRBJ2-7, with D unclear. V was shortened by 0 bases and J by 7 bases, with 13 bases between the two germline ends. The CDR3 is 14 residues long. CDR1 and CDR2 from the germline V gene are SGHVS and FQNEAQ. CDR3 loop: CASSLAETSGEQYF. The CDR3 region has the DNA TGTGCCAGCAGCTTAGCCGAGACCTCAGGAGAGCAGTACTTC.

This clonotype was counted ten times or more. The chain joins TRBV12-3 or TRBV12-4 to TRBJ2-2; D remains ambiguous. The CDR3 is 14 residues long. V lost 5 bases to trimming and J lost 4 bases, with 11 bases between them. CDR3: CASSRPGFTGELFF. Here the CDR3 DNA reads TGTGCCAGCAGTCGTCCCGGATTCACCGGGGAGCTGTTTTTT.

This chain uses TRBV6-6 with TRBJ2-3, with 9 bases fitting TRBD1. The V segment lost 7 bases and the J segment 3 bases; nucleotides outside the gene matches: 11. CDR1 and CDR2 (germline): MNHNY, SVGAGI (reference sequence). CDR3 length: 16 residues. The CDR3 reads CASNVNPGQGTDTQYF. CDR3 in DNA: TGTGCCAGCAATGTTAACCCGGGACAGGGAACAGATACGCAGTATTTT.

This clonotype was counted between two and nine times. This sequence may be a read error, since a much larger clone differs from it by one base. The chain links TRBV20-1 to TRBJ1-2; D call uncertain. The germline V and J ends were trimmed by 1 base and 4 bases, with 7 bases remaining between them. The CDR3 extends over 12 amino acids. From germline, CDR1 is DFQATT and CDR2 SNEGSKA (reference sequence). This chain's CDR3 is CSARVPSYGYTF. CDR3 sequence (DNA): TGCAGTGCTAGAGTTCCGAGCTATGGCTACACCTTC.

This clonotype was detected ten times or more. The J gene is TRBJ2-7, the V gene TRBV4-1, with 9 bases aligning to TRBD2. The CDR3 contains 15 residues. Germline values: CDR1 MGHRA, CDR2 YSYEKL. V gave up 1 base and J gave up 4 bases; unmatched junction bases: 5. Written as DNA, the CDR3 is TGCGCCAGCAGCCAAGCCGGGACTAGCCAATACGAGCAGTACTTC. Protein product: CASSQAGTSQYEQYF.

This clonotype was counted many times. The rearrangement links TRBV20-1 to TRBJ2-5, with unresolved D. The V gene's germline CDR1 is DFQATT and CDR2 SNEGSKA (reference sequence). There are 14 residues in the CDR3. The V and J ends lost 5 bases and 3 bases respectively, with 16 bases between them. The CDR3 nucleotides read TGCAGTGCTCCGGCCGGCCAAATAAAAGAGACCCAGTACTTC. Protein sequence: CSAPAGQIKETQYF.

A remark on this clonotype: One base away lies a much larger clone, so this may be a sequencing read error. The genes are TRBV2 and TRBJ2-5; D possibly corresponds to TRBD1 (6 bases). Germline CDR1 reads SNHLY; CDR2 reads FYNNEI. The CDR3 consists of 12 residues. The CDR3 loop reads CANSMQGETQYF. The CDR3, as DNA: TGTGCCAACAGTATGCAGGGGGAGACCCAGTACTTC.

This clonotype has at least ten counts. The CDR3 nucleotides read TGTGCCAGCAGTTCCGAGCAGCCCCAGCATTTT. Its protein is CASSSEQPQHF. The V gene is TRBV6-6, the J gene TRBJ1-5; D is uncertain. Germline V gene sequence: CDR1 MNHNY, CDR2 SVGAGI (reference sequence). The CDR3 is made up of 11 amino acids. Trimming removed 4 bases at V and 7 bases at J, with 5 bases between.

In this sample, this clonotype turned up many times. The V gene is TRBV5-6, the J gene TRBJ2-1; D is unresolved. The CDR3 is 13 residues long. Trimming took off 0 bases at V and 6 bases at J, with 7 bases between the two ends. The germline V gene has CDR1 SGHDT and CDR2 YYEEEE. In DNA, the CDR3 is TGTGCCAGCAGCTTGGGGGTACCCAATGAGCAGTTCTTC. Its translation: CASSLGVPNEQFF.

This clonotype came up many times. The CDR3 sequence: CASSTRRSNYGYTF. CDR3 bases: TGTGCCAGCAGTACTCGGCGGTCGAACTATGGCTACACCTTC. The chain uses TRBV28 and TRBJ1-2; D unclear. The CDR3 is made up of 14 amino acids. Germline V gene lookup returns CDR1 MDHEN and CDR2 SYDVKM. Trimming cost V 5 bases and J 2 bases, with 12 bases left between them.

This clonotype was counted many times. The V call is TRBV10-3, the J call TRBJ1-2, with D uncertain. The CDR3 covers 15 residues. Germline V gene sequence: CDR1 ENHRY, CDR2 SYGVKD. V lost 0 bases, J lost 8 bases, and 16 bases lay in between. CDR3 region: CAISESLADPGGYTF. In DNA form, the CDR3 reads TGTGCCATCAGTGAGTCCTTGGCGGACCCAGGAGGCTACACCTTC.

This clonotype has just a few counts. The chain employs TRBV6-2 or TRBV6-3 and TRBJ2-2; TRBD1 matches 9 bases. The CDR3 runs 14 residues. V lost 5 bases to trimming and J lost 5 bases; unmatched junction nucleotides: 3. The V gene's germline CDR1 is MNHEY and CDR2 SVGEGT. As DNA, the CDR3 is TGTGCCAGCAGTCGACAGGGGGAGACCGGGGAGCTGTTTTTT. Translation gives CASSRQGETGELFF.

There are many counts of this clonotype. The chain uses TRBV7-3 and TRBJ2-5, with 8 bases lining up with TRBD2. Per germline, CDR1 SGHTA and CDR2 FQGTGA. The V segment lost 5 bases and the J segment 5 bases; nucleotides outside the gene matches: 10. This CDR3 contains 15 residues. CDR3 sequence (DNA): TGTGCCAGCAGCCTCTCCGGGGGGGGCCATGAGACCCAGTACTTC. Its protein product is CASSLSGGGHETQYF. Full variable domain (rest looked up from reference TRBV7-3 and TRBJ2-5): GAGVSQTPSNKVTEKGKYVELRCDPISGHTALYWYRQSLGQGPEFLIYFQGTGAADDSGLPNDRFFAVRPEGSVSTLKIQRTERGDSAVYLCASSLSGGGHETQYFGPGTRLLVL.

In its sample, this clonotype was seen many times. The genes are TRBV12-3 or TRBV12-4 and TRBJ2-2, with D tentatively TRBD1 or TRBD2 (6 bases each). Trimming cost V 7 bases and J 3 bases, with 9 bases left between them. The CDR3 totals 13 residues. The CDR3 reads CASTGAYTGELFF. The CDR3 nucleotides read TGTGCCAGCACGGGGGCTTACACCGGGGAGCTGTTTTTT.

The chain is built from TRBV4-1 and TRBJ2-4, with a tentative D call TRBD1 (5 bases). CDR1 MGHRA and CDR2 YSYEKL come from the germline V gene. CDR3 length: 17 amino acids. Trimming took 1 base from V and 2 from J, leaving 15 bases between them. The CDR3 region is CASSQGPQGKTKNIQYF. Written as DNA, the CDR3 is TGCGCCAGCAGCCAAGGCCCCCAGGGAAAGACCAAAAACATTCAGTACTTC.

This clonotype was seen many times. The V and J genes are TRBV27 and TRBJ1-1; TRBD1 might be the D (6 bases). This CDR3 has 15 amino acids. V was clipped by 0 bases and J by 1 base, with 9 bases between them. Germline CDR1 reads MNHEY; CDR2 reads SMNVEV (reference sequence). The CDR3 DNA reads TGTGCCAGCAGTTTATCGAGACAGGCGAACACTGAAGCTTTCTTT. Amino acids: CASSLSRQANTEAFF.

This clonotype has a count of ten or more. V usage is TRBV12-3 or TRBV12-4 and J usage is TRBJ1-1; the D is unclear. The CDR3 spans 12 residues. V lost 4 bases, J lost 0 bases, and 3 bases lay in between. CDR3 in amino acids: CASSYMNTEAFF. DNA for the CDR3: TGTGCCAGCAGTTATATGAACACTGAAGCTTTCTTT.